This T cell receptor beta chain was retrieved from a study of beta chain features in type 1 diabetes. As to this clone: What it binds is not known.

The study reverse transcribed the entire isolated RNA, so it sequenced expressed TCRB transcripts. Clones were sequenced by immunoSEQ multiplex PCR, and TCRdb holds only the in-frame ones, with some missing. This table has about 900,000 clones, roughly 15% appearing once. Each population that was sorted was more than 98% pure. Findings and limits, study-wide: In the patient group, naive, central memory and Treg TCRB repertoires seemed more alike than in the healthy donor group. Patients and controls would share equally any PCR tilt toward shorter templates. Using cDNA template may skew counts toward highly expressing activated cells.

V lost 6 bases, J lost 4 bases, and 13 bases lay in between. The CDR3 loop spans 14 amino acids. Germline V gene data show CDR1 as SGHTA and CDR2 as FQGNSA. Sequenced input: naive CD4+ T cells from blood. This rearrangement joins TRBV7-2 to TRBJ2-1; TRBD1 is a possible D gene (5 bases). This clonotype was obtained from a woman aged 18-29 years in good health. The CDR3 DNA reads as TGTGCCAGCAGTTTCAGGGTGGCTTACAATGAGCAGTTCTTC. This sequence encodes CASSFRVAYNEQFF. The full variable domain, with the rest looked up from reference TRBV7-2 and TRBJ2-1, is GAGVSQSPSNKVTEKGKDVELRCDPISGHTALYWYRQSLGQGLEFLIYFQGNSAPDKSGLPSDRFSAERTGGSVSTLTIQRTQQEDSAVYLCASSFRVAYNEQFFGPGTRLTVL.